The text below deals with one TCR beta chain. The record originates from a study of blood T cell repertoires in COVID-19. Study summary: Material from acute and convalescent COVID-19 was sourced from the United States, Italy and Spain. The cDNA or gDNA used as material had been derived from T cells, B-cell-depleted T cells, or PBMCs.

J lost 5 bases, V lost 3 bases, and 11 bases had no gene match. CDR3 length: 16 amino acids. Germline V gives CDR1 MGHRA, CDR2 YSYEKL. Under the authors' procedure: Reference gene primers were amplified, and this amplification served to estimate nucleated cell counts. Sequencing used immunoSEQ multiplex PCR; TCRdb keeps in-frame clones, though not all of them. D and trimming were read from the DNA, whereas the V and J calls and clone size are those reported in that table. Among around 99,000 clones, around nine tenths were seen once, and the ten largest hold 1% to 1.5%. The sample was peripheral blood. The rearrangement links TRBV4-1 to TRBJ1-1, with 8 bases aligning to TRBD1. This receptor was taken from a woman younger than 45 with acute or convalescent COVID-19. The CDR3 sequence is CASSHPWTGMGTEAFF. Written as DNA, the CDR3 is TGCGCCAGCAGCCACCCTTGGACAGGGATGGGTACTGAAGCTTTCTTT.